This TCR beta chain was captured in a study of cytomegalovirus exposure and HLA in healthy donors. For the study at large: HLA-typed donors were the source of about 90 million unique TCRs held in an early data release. Findings and caveats of the study: Sequencing likely generated an artifact that appeared as a cluster of highly shared sequence variants.

The CDR3 loop spans 12 amino acids. V was pared by 0 bases and J by 5 bases, with 7 bases between. The germline gives CDR1 GTSNPN, CDR2 SVGIG (reference sequence). As concerns this clone: Its antigen is still unknown.

The primer mix had 60 Vbeta and 13 Jbeta primers. Sequenced by immunoSEQ multiplex PCR; TCRdb stores in-frame clones only, minus some. The sample lists over 100,000 clones, around 79% occurring once. This sequence joins TRBV30 and TRBJ2-5; D call uncertain. This clonotype originated in a man aged 55 to 70 in good health and CMV-seropositive. The sequenced material came from PBMCs. This CDR3 is CAWSVLSETQYF. The DNA for the CDR3 is TGTGCCTGGAGTGTACTATCTGAGACCCAGTACTTC.